Shown below are 30 T cell receptor beta chains from a single sample sequenced in a study of CD8 T cells in ankylosing spondylitis (dated by TCRdb to 2016 to 2017). Library preparation used 5' RACE. Sequencing took place on an Illumina HiSeq 2500. TCRdb took the public reads, trimmed them with fastp at Q25, ran MiXCR for clone calling and kept in-frame beta chains. One record per CDR3 amino acid sequence lists the most common genes and DNA. For this sample the table gives 230,000 or so distinct CDR3 sequences, of which 20% to 30% were detected only once. The ten top clones hold around 0.64% of the sample. Material: blood, either unsorted or a sorted T cell fraction (not recorded which). The receptors were sampled from a male donor with ankylosing spondylitis or in good health (not recorded which).

The chain links TRBV12-3 or TRBV12-4 to TRBJ2-7; 12 bases match TRBD2. J was trimmed by 6 bases and V by 8 bases; bases with no gene match: 5. CDR3 length: 13 residues. CDR3 coding DNA: TGTGCCAGCCGCCCTAGCGGGGGGGCCGAGCAGTACTTC. It codes for CASRPSGGAEQYF.

This clonotype was counted at least ten times. The chain uses TRBV12-3 or TRBV12-4 and TRBJ2-2; 7 nucleotides line up with TRBD1. V was pared by 8 bases and J by 0 bases, with 3 bases of the junction left unmatched. This CDR3 is 14 amino acids long. CDR3 bases: TGTGCCAGCGTAGGGGGCGCGAACACCGGGGAGCTGTTTTTT. This translates into CASVGGANTGELFF.

This clonotype has a handful of counts. The chain recombines TRBV20-1 with TRBJ2-3; 11 positions match TRBD2. Germline loops: CDR1 DFQATT, CDR2 SNEGSKA (reference sequence). The CDR3 length is 14 residues. V was clipped by 3 bases and J by 7 bases; unmatched bases: 6. CDR3 nucleotides: TGCAGTGCTAGTCCGGGACTAGCGGTTAATACGCAGTATTTT. The encoded protein is CSASPGLAVNTQYF.

This clonotype was counted only a few times. The rearrangement joins TRBV6-1 to TRBJ1-1; D is possibly TRBD1 (6 bases). CDR1 and CDR2 from the germline V gene are MNHNS and SASEGT. The CDR3 contains 14 residues. The germline V and J ends were trimmed by 2 bases and 3 bases, with 10 bases remaining between them. CDR3 region: CASSEQGRDTEAFF. The CDR3 DNA sequence: TGTGCCAGCAGTGAACAGGGGCGGGACACTGAAGCTTTCTTT.

The chain links TRBV24-1 to TRBJ2-1; D is unresolved. Per germline, CDR1 KGHDR and CDR2 SFDVKD. The V and J ends lost 5 bases and 5 bases respectively, with 9 bases between them. The CDR3 totals 13 residues. The CDR3 loop reads CATSVGGDNEQFF. CDR3 nucleotide sequence: TGTGCCACCAGTGTTGGCGGAGACAATGAGCAGTTCTTC.

This clonotype was recorded a few times. This chain joins TRBV20-1 and TRBJ2-1; unclear D gene. V lost 5 bases, J lost 4 bases, and 12 bases lay in between. CDR1 and CDR2 (germline): DFQATT, SNEGSKA (reference sequence). The CDR3 loop spans 13 amino acids. CDR3: CSAWRPQYNEQFF. The CDR3 DNA follows: TGCAGTGCTTGGCGGCCTCAGTACAATGAGCAGTTCTTC.

The chain uses TRBV20-1 and TRBJ2-3; maybe TRBD2 (7 bases). V was shortened by 6 bases and J by 2 bases, with 21 bases between the two germline ends. The CDR3 is made up of 16 amino acids. The germline CDR1 and CDR2 sequences are DFQATT and SNEGSKA (reference sequence). The CDR3 DNA reads as TGCAGTGCCACGCCCTGGGGGGGCGCATACACAGATACGCAGTATTTT. This encodes CSATPWGGAYTDTQYF.

This clonotype was seen a handful of times. The rearrangement joins TRBV6-1 to TRBJ1-1, with D uncertain. The CDR3 is made up of 13 amino acids. V dropped 2 bases and J dropped 1 base, with 5 bases sitting between them. The germline V gene has CDR1 MNHNS and CDR2 SASEGT. As DNA, the CDR3 is TGTGCCAGCAGTGAATTGAGGAACACTGAAGCTTTCTTT. It yields the protein CASSELRNTEAFF.

This clonotype was seen at least ten times. V is TRBV6-1 and J is TRBJ2-7, with TRBD2 as a possible D gene (7 bases). This CDR3 is built from 14 residues. From germline, CDR1 is MNHNS and CDR2 SASEGT. V was clipped by 10 bases and J by 2 bases, with 18 bases between them. In nucleotides, the CDR3 is TGTGCCATCCCTCGGGGGGCAGGAGCCTACGAGCAGTACTTC. Translating gives CAIPRGAGAYEQYF.

There are many counts of this clonotype. The rearrangement links TRBV5-6 to TRBJ2-2; D not certain. Trimming removed 2 bases at V and 0 bases at J, with 11 bases between. The germline V gene has CDR1 SGHDT and CDR2 YYEEEE. The CDR3 is 16 amino acids. The CDR3 DNA follows: TGTGCCAGCAGCTTCGACCCTATGACGAACACCGGGGAGCTGTTTTTT. Translated, it gives CASSFDPMTNTGELFF.

Ten or more counts support this clonotype. This chain links TRBV7-2 with TRBJ2-5, with D possibly being TRBD2 (5 bases). CDR1 and CDR2 (germline): SGHTA, FQGNSA. This CDR3 has 16 residues. V was cut by 2 bases and J by 7 bases, with 20 bases left in between. The CDR3 nucleotides are TGTGCCAGCAGCTTATTAGGGAAGACCGGTGAGGGGACCCAGTACTTC. It is translated as CASSLLGKTGEGTQYF.

The chain is built from TRBV18 and TRBJ2-5; D is perhaps TRBD1 (5 bases). This CDR3 spans 13 amino acids. V gave up 3 bases and J gave up 3 bases, with 8 bases separating them. CDR1 KGHSH and CDR2 LQKENI come from the germline V gene. The CDR3 nucleotides are TGTGCCAGCTCACCCCGCAGGGAAGAGACCCAGTACTTC. Residues: CASSPRREETQYF.

Many counts were recorded for this clonotype. The J gene is TRBJ2-1, the V gene TRBV29-1; no clear D. Germline assignment: CDR1 SQVTM and CDR2 ANQGSEA. The CDR3 spans 13 residues. Trimming shortened V by 4 bases and J by 4 bases, and 11 bases separated the two germline ends. The CDR3 reads CSVASRKYNEQFF. In DNA, the CDR3 is TGCAGCGTTGCTTCCAGGAAGTACAATGAGCAGTTCTTC.

This chain links TRBV20-1 with TRBJ2-5; TRBD2 is a possible D gene (6 bases). V was clipped by 5 bases and J by 1 base, with 20 bases between them. CDR1 and CDR2 (germline): DFQATT, SNEGSKA (reference sequence). The CDR3 has 16 residues. CDR3 bases: TGCAGTGCTTCCCCTCAAGGTAGCGGCCTCCAAGAGACCCAGTACTTC. Encoded protein: CSASPQGSGLQETQYF.

The gene calls are TRBV29-1 and TRBJ2-5, with D hard to call. Germline V gene lookup returns CDR1 SQVTM and CDR2 ANQGSEA. The V end was cut by 6 bases, the J end by 4 bases, with 9 bases between. The CDR3 runs 11 residues. Here the CDR3 reads CSVEKGETQYF. The CDR3 nucleotides read TGCAGCGTCGAGAAGGGAGAGACCCAGTACTTC. The whole variable domain, filled in from reference TRBV29-1 and TRBJ2-5, reads SAVISQKPSRDICQRGTSLTIQCQVDSQVTMMFWYRQQPGQSLTLIATANQGSEATYESGFVIDKFPISRPNLTFSTLTVSNMSPEDSSIYLCSVEKGETQYFGPGTRLLVL.

This clonotype was counted at least ten times. The rearrangement uses TRBV20-1 and TRBJ2-2, with 10 bases aligning to TRBD2. Trimming at V came to 5 bases and at J to 1 base, leaving 7 bases not matched to a gene. Germline values: CDR1 DFQATT, CDR2 SNEGSKA (reference sequence). This CDR3 has 16 residues. The CDR3 spells CSASVTSGVNTGELFF. The CDR3, as DNA: TGCAGTGCTTCCGTCACTAGCGGGGTGAACACCGGGGAGCTGTTTTTT.

This clonotype was observed at least ten times. The gene calls are TRBV11-2 and TRBJ2-3; a weak D match, TRBD2 (6 bases). The CDR3 runs to 15 residues. Deletions cut 0 bases from V and 3 bases from J, with 10 bases between. Germline CDR1 is SGHAT and CDR2 is FQNNGV. For the CDR3, the DNA is TGTGCCAGCAGCTTAGATCCGGGGAGGACAGATACGCAGTATTTT. This sequence encodes CASSLDPGRTDTQYF.

V is TRBV20-1 and J is TRBJ2-3; the D is unclear. CDR1 and CDR2 (germline): DFQATT, SNEGSKA (reference sequence). This CDR3 is built from 15 residues. Trimming removed 5 bases from V and 2 bases from J, with 17 bases in between. CDR3 residues: CSAPPIGTDTDTQYF. Written as DNA, the CDR3 is TGCAGTGCTCCCCCAATCGGCACTGACACAGATACGCAGTATTTT.

The chain recombines TRBV6-1 with TRBJ2-3; D uncertain. The CDR3 consists of 15 residues. V lost 7 bases to trimming and J lost 0 bases, with 14 bases between them. Germline V lookup: CDR1 MNHNS, CDR2 SASEGT. The CDR3 here is CASTSGQPSTDTQYF. The CDR3 DNA is TGTGCCAGCACCTCTGGGCAACCTAGCACAGATACGCAGTATTTT.

This clonotype was found many times. V and J are TRBV20-1 and TRBJ2-7; D may match TRBD1 or TRBD2 (7 bases each). This CDR3 is 13 amino acids long. The germline V and J ends were trimmed by 3 bases and 6 bases, with 15 bases remaining between them. The germline V gene has CDR1 DFQATT and CDR2 SNEGSKA (reference sequence). The CDR3 nucleotides are TGCAGTGCTAGGGGGGGGACAGTCTTCGAGCAGTACTTC. Amino acid sequence: CSARGGTVFEQYF.

This clonotype was observed a handful of times. This chain connects TRBV29-1 to TRBJ2-1, with a tentative D call TRBD1 (6 bases). Between the trimmed V and J ends, which lost 1 base and 0 bases, there was a span of 10 bases. The CDR3 contains 15 residues. Germline assignment: CDR1 SQVTM and CDR2 ANQGSEA. CDR3 amino acids: CSVEGGLISYNEQFF. CDR3 DNA: TGCAGCGTTGAAGGGGGGCTAATCTCCTACAATGAGCAGTTCTTC.

The V gene is TRBV7-7, the J gene TRBJ2-3; D remains unclear. Trimming shortened V by 5 bases and J by 2 bases, and 8 bases separated the two germline ends. This CDR3 has 13 amino acids. Germline loops: CDR1 SSHAT, CDR2 FNYEAQ (reference sequence). Written as DNA, the CDR3 is TGTGCCAGCAGCCAAGACAACACAGATACGCAGTATTTT. Residues: CASSQDNTDTQYF. Based on the CDR3 plus reference TRBV7-7 and TRBJ2-3, the full variable domain is GAGVSQSPRYKVTKRGQDVTLRCDPISSHATLYWYQQALGQGPEFLTYFNYEAQPDKSGLPSDRFSAERPEGSISTLTIQRTEQRDSAMYRCASSQDNTDTQYFGPGTRLTVL.

This clonotype was observed at least ten times. The chain couples TRBV20-1 to TRBJ1-5, with D maybe TRBD1 (6 bases). Germline V CDR1 and CDR2: DFQATT, SNEGSKA (reference sequence). The CDR3 has 15 amino acids. V was trimmed by 0 bases and J by 3 bases, leaving 12 bases between them. Here the CDR3 DNA reads TGCAGTGCTAGAGAGGCCAGGGGACTCAATCAGCCCCAGCATTTT. Its translation: CSAREARGLNQPQHF.

About this clonotype itself: Possible read error: a much larger clone is one base away. This sequence joins TRBV5-1 and TRBJ2-1; D remains unclear. CDR1 is SGHRS and CDR2 is YFSETQ in the germline V gene. The CDR3 covers 14 residues. CDR3 sequence (DNA): TGCGCCAGCAGCTTGGAACTGTTGAACAATGAGCAGTCCTTC. It specifies CASSLELLNNEQSF.

A word on this clonotype: Mismatch with germline at one junction end may stem from a read error. The J gene is TRBJ2-1, the V gene TRBV12-3 or TRBV12-4; the match to TRBD2 covers 8 bases. This CDR3 comprises 13 residues. CDR3 sequence reads: CASRPGLVPLNVF. The CDR3 DNA follows: TGTGCCAGCAGGCCGGGACTAGTCCCCCTCAATGTCTTC.

The CDR3 spells CASSYSMSGGEETQYF. Here the CDR3 DNA reads TGTGCCAGCAGTTACTCGATGTCCGGGGGAGAAGAGACCCAGTACTTC. V gene TRBV6-5 combines with J gene TRBJ2-5; the D gene is possibly TRBD2 (6 bases). With 0 bases removed from V and 3 bases from J, the gap between germline ends came to 14 bases. Germline V gives CDR1 MNHEY, CDR2 SVGAGI. The CDR3 totals 16 residues.

This clonotype occurred a few times. The chain uses TRBV29-1 and TRBJ1-2; possibly TRBD1 for D (5 bases). The CDR3 is 14 amino acids. Germline values: CDR1 SQVTM, CDR2 ANQGSEA. Deletions cut 0 bases from V and 4 bases from J, with 12 bases between. The CDR3 DNA sequence: TGCAGCGTTGAAGAGCAAACAGGCCCCTATGGCTACACCTTC. Protein sequence: CSVEEQTGPYGYTF. Full variable domain (remainder filled in from reference TRBV29-1 and TRBJ1-2): SAVISQKPSRDICQRGTSLTIQCQVDSQVTMMFWYRQQPGQSLTLIATANQGSEATYESGFVIDKFPISRPNLTFSTLTVSNMSPEDSSIYLCSVEEQTGPYGYTFGSGTRLTVV.

A few counts support this clonotype. The chain recombines TRBV12-3 or TRBV12-4 with TRBJ2-5, with D unresolved. CDR3 length: 13 residues. V was pared by 6 bases and J by 2 bases, with 10 bases between. CDR3 bases: TGTGCCAGCAGGTCTGACAAGCAAGAGACCCAGTACTTC. Translating gives CASRSDKQETQYF.

This clonotype was counted many times. J is TRBJ2-5 and V is TRBV12-3 or TRBV12-4; tentative D call: TRBD2 (7 bases). V gave up 6 bases and J gave up 2 bases, with 19 bases separating them. This CDR3 is 16 amino acids long. CDR3 residues: CASSFWGGQRQETQYF. The CDR3 coding sequence is TGTGCCAGCAGCTTCTGGGGGGGCCAGAGACAAGAGACCCAGTACTTC.

This clonotype was seen many times. The gene calls are TRBV5-6 and TRBJ2-3; no definite D call. V lost 0 bases to trimming and J lost 6 bases, with 5 bases between them. CDR3 size: 12 residues. Looked up from germline, CDR1 is SGHDT and CDR2 is YYEEEE. The CDR3 loop is CASSLVGDTQYF. CDR3 DNA sequence: TGTGCCAGCAGCTTGGTAGGGGATACGCAGTATTTT.